This T cell receptor beta chain was sequenced during a study of OX40 agonist ivuxolimab in advanced cancers. Overall study context: The eligibility criteria allowed prior anti-PD-1, anti-PD-L1 or anti-CTLA-4 therapy, and around 40% had some.

Anyone with autoimmune disease history or systemic immunosuppression was excluded. The V segment lost 8 bases and the J segment 8 bases; nucleotides outside the gene matches: 5. Germline V gives CDR1 MNHNY, CDR2 SVGAGI (reference sequence). This CDR3 region has 13 residues. This clone is labeled medium-sized. The antigen is undetermined. Assay: immunoSEQ multiplex PCR; the TCRdb copy retains only in-frame clones and omits some. The sample has about 26,000 clones, around nine tenths seen once. Findings and limits, study-wide: With doses of 0.1 to 3.0 mg/kg, CD4+ and CD8+ blood T cells had undergone clonal expansion by week 6. Some of the nonresponding patients also showed low levels of normalized T-cell clonal expansion.

This specimen was CD4+ or CD8+ T cells sorted from blood, taken in a trial of the OX40 agonist ivuxolimab. This receptor was obtained from an adult with an advanced solid tumor such as melanoma, head and neck, liver or kidney cancer. The genes are TRBV6-6 and TRBJ2-1; 11 bases map to TRBD2. This CDR3 is CASEIAGGDEQFF. CDR3 bases: TGTGCCAGCGAAATAGCGGGAGGGGATGAGCAGTTCTTC.